This T cell receptor beta chain was captured by sequencing in a study of blood T cell repertoires in COVID-19. Study background: Donors in the United States, Italy and Spain gave samples during acute or convalescent COVID-19.

Authors' methods: The assay estimated nucleated cells by amplifying reference gene primers. Using immunoSEQ multiplex PCR, the repertoire was profiled, and TCRdb retains in-frame clones only, with some absent. Clone size and the V and J calls come from that table; the DNA yielded D and trimming. The sample holds a few hundred thousand clones, around 83% seen once. V lost 2 bases and J lost 7, with 18 bases in between. CDR1 SEHNR and CDR2 FQNEAQ come from the germline V gene (reference sequence). The CDR3 runs 16 residues. The specimen was peripheral blood. This clonotype was obtained from a woman between 70 and 85 years old with COVID-19, enrolled during active disease. This chain joins TRBV7-9 and TRBJ2-1, with D perhaps matching TRBD2 (6 bases). The CDR3 DNA is TGTGCCAGCAGCTTAAATCCGGGACTTTCGGATAATGAGCAGTTCTTC. Translating gives CASSLNPGLSDNEQFF. Full variable domain (outside the CDR3, taken from reference TRBV7-9 and TRBJ2-1): DTGVSQNPRHKITKRGQNVTFRCDPISEHNRLYWYRQTLGQGPEFLTYFQNEAQLEKSRLLSDRFSAERPKGSFSTLEIQRTEQGDSAMYLCASSLNPGLSDNEQFFGPGTRLTVL.